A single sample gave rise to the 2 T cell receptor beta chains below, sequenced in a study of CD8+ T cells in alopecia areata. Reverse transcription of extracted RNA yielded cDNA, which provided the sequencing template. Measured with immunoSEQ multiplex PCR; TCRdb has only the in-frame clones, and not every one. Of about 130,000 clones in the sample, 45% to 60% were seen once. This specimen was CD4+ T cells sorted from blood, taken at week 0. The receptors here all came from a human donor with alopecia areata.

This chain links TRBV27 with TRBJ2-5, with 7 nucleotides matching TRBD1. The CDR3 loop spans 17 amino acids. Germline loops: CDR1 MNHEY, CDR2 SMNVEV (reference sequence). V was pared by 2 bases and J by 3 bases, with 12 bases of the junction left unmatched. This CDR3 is CASSLTRQGRAKETQYF. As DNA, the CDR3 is TGTGCCAGCAGTTTAACCCGACAGGGCAGAGCGAAAGAGACCCAGTACTTC.

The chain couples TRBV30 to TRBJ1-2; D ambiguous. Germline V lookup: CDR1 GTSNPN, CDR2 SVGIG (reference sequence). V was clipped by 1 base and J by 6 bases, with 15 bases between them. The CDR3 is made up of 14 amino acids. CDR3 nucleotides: TGTGCCTGGAGTGAACGGGCAGAAAGAGATGGCTACACCTTC. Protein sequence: CAWSERAERDGYTF.